Listed here are 28 T cell receptor beta chains from one sample, sequenced in a study of cytomegalovirus exposure and HLA in healthy donors. Generated by immunoSEQ multiplex PCR, the TCRdb table keeps only in-frame clones and is missing some. Of 150,000 to 200,000 clones in the sample, 86% were seen once. The source material was PBMCs. Receptor source: a woman aged 18-29 years in good health and CMV-seronegative.

Here the CDR3 reads CASSFGQGGKLFF. The CDR3 DNA reads TGTGCCAGCAGTTTTGGGCAGGGCGGAAAACTGTTTTTT. The chain combines TRBV27 with TRBJ1-4, with D possibly matching TRBD1 (5 bases). Trimming left V 3 bases short and J 10 bases short, with 12 bases between. Germline CDR1 reads MNHEY; CDR2 reads SMNVEV (reference sequence). This CDR3 region has 13 residues.

This chain connects TRBV5-4 to TRBJ1-3; TRBD1 matches at 9 bases. The germline V gene has CDR1 SGHNT and CDR2 YYREEE (reference sequence). V lost 3 bases, J lost 2 bases, and 6 bases stayed unmatched. The CDR3 is 16 amino acids. In DNA, the CDR3 is TGTGCCAGCAGCTCCGGGACAGGGTTGGCTGGAAACACCATATATTTT. Translated, it gives CASSSGTGLAGNTIYF.

The gene calls are TRBV19 and TRBJ2-7, with a possible D match to TRBD1 (6 bases). Trimming removed 6 bases from V and 0 bases from J, with 15 bases in between. This CDR3 is 15 amino acids long. Germline CDR1 is LNHDA and CDR2 is SQIVND (reference sequence). The CDR3 here is CASRSGTGSSYEQYF. The DNA for the CDR3 is TGTGCCAGTAGGAGTGGTACAGGGAGCTCCTACGAGCAGTACTTC.

V is TRBV5-1 and J is TRBJ1-1; 8 bases agree with TRBD1. V dropped 3 bases and J dropped 2; count of bases not matched to a gene: 6. Germline values: CDR1 SGHRS, CDR2 YFSETQ. The CDR3 has 15 amino acids. DNA of the CDR3: TGCGCCAGCAGCTGGGGGGACAGGAAAAACACTGAAGCTTTCTTT. Translated, it gives CASSWGDRKNTEAFF.

V usage is TRBV5-1 and J usage is TRBJ2-1; 11 nucleotides agree with TRBD2. CDR1 and CDR2 (germline): SGHRS, YFSETQ. The CDR3 consists of 16 residues. Trimming removed 0 bases from V and 7 bases from J; junction bases left unmatched: 6. The CDR3 DNA follows: TGCGCCAGCAGCTTGGAGAGTCTAGCGGGAGGAAATGAGCAGTTCTTC. It encodes CASSLESLAGGNEQFF.

V and J are TRBV19 and TRBJ2-7; the match to TRBD1 covers 8 bases. The CDR3 has 18 residues. Germline lookup yields CDR1 LNHDA and CDR2 SQIVND (reference sequence). V lost 2 bases and J lost 3; bases outside the gene matches: 15. The DNA for the CDR3 is TGTGCCAGTAGTATACGGGCTACGGGGACAGGCCGACACTACGAGCAGTACTTC. As protein: CASSIRATGTGRHYEQYF.

J is TRBJ1-1 and V is TRBV5-6, with D hard to call. Germline V lookup: CDR1 SGHDT, CDR2 YYEEEE. The length of the CDR3 is 13 residues. Trimming cost V 2 bases and J 1 base, with 6 bases left between them. The CDR3 is CASSFQENTEAFF. In DNA, the CDR3 is TGTGCCAGCAGCTTTCAGGAGAACACTGAAGCTTTCTTT.

The CDR3 sequence is CASSPTSNEQFF. The DNA for the CDR3 is TGTGCCAGCAGTCCGACTAGCAATGAGCAGTTCTTC. This chain connects TRBV2 to TRBJ2-1, with D possibly being TRBD2 (6 bases). The CDR3 runs 12 residues. The germline V and J ends were trimmed by 5 bases and 6 bases, with 8 bases remaining between them. Per the germline V gene, CDR1 is SNHLY and CDR2 is FYNNEI.

This chain joins TRBV6-5 and TRBJ2-1; tentatively, D is TRBD2 (5 bases). The CDR3 has 16 residues. Germline CDR1 MNHEY, CDR2 SVGAGI. V shed 3 bases and J shed 0 bases, with 12 bases lying between them. The CDR3 DNA sequence: TGTGCCAGCAGTTATTTCAGGACTTACTCCTACAATGAGCAGTTCTTC. This encodes CASSYFRTYSYNEQFF.

The chain joins TRBV19 to TRBJ2-7; the D gene is possibly TRBD1 (5 bases). The germline V gene has CDR1 LNHDA and CDR2 SQIVND (reference sequence). The V end was cut by 4 bases, the J end by 4 bases, with 14 bases between. The CDR3 covers 14 residues. CDR3 sequence reads: CASSNQGGAYEQYF. The CDR3 DNA reads as TGTGCCAGTAGTAATCAGGGTGGAGCGTACGAGCAGTACTTC. The entire variable domain, with the rest obtained from reference TRBV19 and TRBJ2-7, is as follows: DGGITQSPKYLFRKEGQNVTLSCEQNLNHDAMYWYRQDPGQGLRLIYYSQIVNDFQKGDIAEGYSVSREKKESFPLTVTSAQKNPTAFYLCASSNQGGAYEQYFGPGTRLTVT.

The V and J genes are TRBV7-9 and TRBJ1-5; no reliable D call. Trimming left V 1 base short and J 8 bases short, with 9 bases between. The germline V gene has CDR1 SEHNR and CDR2 FQNEAQ (reference sequence). CDR3 length equals 13 residues. The CDR3: CASSLGIGKPQHF. CDR3 nucleotides: TGTGCCAGCAGCTTAGGAATCGGGAAGCCCCAGCATTTT.

This chain connects TRBV5-1 to TRBJ2-3, with TRBD1 matching 8 bases. V dropped 3 bases and J dropped 7; count of bases not matched to a gene: 7. CDR3 length equals 14 residues. Germline CDR1 reads SGHRS; CDR2 reads YFSETQ. The CDR3 loop reads CASSSDRGRNTQYF. CDR3 DNA: TGCGCCAGCAGCTCAGACAGGGGAAGGAATACGCAGTATTTT.

This rearrangement joins TRBV27 to TRBJ1-6; D remains unclear. Germline V gene data show CDR1 as MNHEY and CDR2 as SMNVEV (reference sequence). V dropped 4 bases and J dropped 5 bases, with 15 bases sitting between them. The CDR3 spans 16 residues. CDR3 nucleotides: TGTGCCAGCAGTTCGGGATCGTTGGGGAATAATTCACCCCTCCACTTT. Protein: CASSSGSLGNNSPLHF.

This clone was seen only once. CDR3 protein: CASIVEVNTEAFF. CDR3 DNA sequence: TGCGCCAGCATCGTAGAAGTGAACACTGAAGCTTTCTTT. This sequence joins TRBV10-2 and TRBJ1-1; D is undetermined. Germline V gene lookup returns CDR1 WSHSY and CDR2 SAAADI. The ends were cut back, 7 bases at V and 0 bases at J, with 9 bases in the middle. The CDR3 consists of 13 residues.

The chain recombines TRBV9 with TRBJ2-1; TRBD1 agrees at 9 bases. Trimming at V came to 4 bases and at J to 8 bases, leaving 10 bases not matched to a gene. Germline V gene sequence: CDR1 SGDLS, CDR2 YYNGEE. This CDR3 spans 15 amino acids. The CDR3 here is CASSPGQGKWDEQFF. The CDR3 DNA follows: TGTGCCAGCAGCCCGGGACAGGGTAAATGGGATGAGCAGTTCTTC.

There are a few counts of this clone. The genes are TRBV30 and TRBJ1-5; TRBD1 aligns across 12 bases. The CDR3 consists of 15 residues. Germline V CDR1 and CDR2: GTSNPN, SVGIG (reference sequence). Germline trimming cut 3 bases from V and 7 bases from J; bases unmatched to any gene: 7. The CDR3 protein is CAWSPGQGARQPQHF. In DNA form, the CDR3 reads TGTGCCTGGAGCCCGGGACAGGGGGCCAGACAGCCCCAGCATTTT. The full variable domain, with the rest looked up from reference TRBV30 and TRBJ1-5, is SQTIHQWPATLVQPVGSPLSLECTVEGTSNPNLYWYRQAAGRGLQLLFYSVGIGQISSEVPQNLSASRPQDRQFILSSKKLLLSDSGFYLCAWSPGQGARQPQHFGDGTRLSIL.

The V and J genes are TRBV19 and TRBJ1-2, with unresolved D. The germline V and J ends were trimmed by 7 bases and 0 bases, with 15 bases remaining between them. This CDR3 is 15 amino acids long. Germline loops: CDR1 LNHDA, CDR2 SQIVND (reference sequence). The CDR3 region has the DNA TGTGCCAGTATAGGCGGACTCCAAGCTAACTATGGCTACACCTTC. Translating gives CASIGGLQANYGYTF.

The V gene is TRBV18, the J gene TRBJ1-5; 7 bases are shared with TRBD1. The V gene's germline CDR1 is KGHSH and CDR2 LQKENI. The CDR3 spans 15 residues. V was pared by 0 bases and J by 3 bases, with 2 bases of the junction left unmatched. The CDR3: CASSPPGQINQPQHF. CDR3 in DNA: TGTGCCAGCTCACCACCGGGACAGATCAATCAGCCCCAGCATTTT.

V is TRBV5-1 and J is TRBJ1-3; TRBD1 is a possible D gene (5 bases). The V end lost 0 bases, the J end lost 2 bases, and 6 bases lay between the germline ends. The CDR3 runs 14 residues. Germline V gene data show CDR1 as SGHRS and CDR2 as YFSETQ. The CDR3 sequence is CASSLEGTGNTIYF. In nucleotides, the CDR3 is TGCGCCAGCAGCTTGGAGGGGACTGGAAACACCATATATTTT. Looking up the rest from reference TRBV5-1 and TRBJ1-3 gives the full variable domain: KAGVTQTPRYLIKTRGQQVTLSCSPISGHRSVSWYQQTPGQGLQFLFEYFSETQRNKGNFPGRFSGRQFSNSRSEMNVSTLELGDSALYLCASSLEGTGNTIYFGEGSWLTVV.

This chain joins TRBV5-1 and TRBJ1-3; no definite D call. V was pared by 1 base and J by 3 bases, with 5 bases between. This CDR3 comprises 13 residues. Germline V gives CDR1 SGHRS, CDR2 YFSETQ. The CDR3 region is CASSLSGGNTIYF. DNA for the CDR3: TGCGCCAGCAGCTTGAGCGGTGGAAACACCATATATTTT.

V and J are TRBV29-1 and TRBJ2-2, with 9 bases fitting TRBD2. CDR1 is SQVTM and CDR2 is ANQGSEA in the germline V gene. V lost 7 bases, J lost 3 bases, and 3 bases stayed unmatched. The CDR3 is 13 residues long. The CDR3 DNA follows: TGCAGCGGCATAGCGGGGGACACCGGGGAGCTGTTTTTT. Its translation is CSGIAGDTGELFF.

This clone has just one count. V and J are TRBV6-5 and TRBJ1-5; TRBD1 aligns across 9 bases. This CDR3 has 14 amino acids. CDR1 and CDR2 (germline): MNHEY, SVGAGI. J was trimmed by 6 bases and V by 3 bases; bases with no gene match: 3. CDR3 loop: CASSYGQGFQPQHF. In DNA, the CDR3 is TGTGCCAGCAGTTATGGACAGGGGTTTCAGCCCCAGCATTTT.

V usage is TRBV9 and J usage is TRBJ2-3; TRBD1 aligns across 8 bases. J lost 5 bases, V lost 4 bases, and 30 bases had no gene match. This CDR3 is 22 amino acids long. CDR1 SGDLS and CDR2 YYNGEE come from the germline V gene. DNA for the CDR3: TGTGCCAGCAGCTTCCCTGGGGCAGGGGGCCTTCCGACTAGACATCTTGGAGATACGCAGTATTTT. The encoded protein is CASSFPGAGGLPTRHLGDTQYF.

This chain's CDR3 is CASIIRPGGNGELFF. As DNA, the CDR3 is TGTGCCAGCATTATTAGGCCAGGGGGCAACGGGGAGCTGTTTTTT. The chain combines TRBV6-5 with TRBJ2-2, with 8 bases aligning to TRBD1. Unmatched junction bases numbered 11, after V lost 7 bases and J lost 7 bases. There are 15 residues in the CDR3. Germline loops: CDR1 MNHEY, CDR2 SVGAGI.

The chain couples TRBV18 to TRBJ1-2; D unresolved. This CDR3 is built from 14 residues. Germline assignment: CDR1 KGHSH and CDR2 LQKENI. The V gene lost 10 bases and the J gene lost 5 bases, with 20 bases spanning the gap. CDR3 amino acids: CATALGEMEYGYTF. For the CDR3, the DNA is TGTGCCACCGCATTGGGAGAGATGGAGTATGGCTACACCTTC. Looking up the rest from reference TRBV18 and TRBJ1-2 gives the full variable domain: NAGVMQNPRHLVRRRGQEARLRCSPMKGHSHVYWYRQLPEEGLKFMVYLQKENIIDESGMPKERFSAEFPKEGPSILRIQQVVRGDSAAYFCATALGEMEYGYTFGSGTRLTVV.

The chain recombines TRBV7-2 with TRBJ2-7, with 10 bases lining up with TRBD1. The germline CDR1 and CDR2 sequences are SGHTA and FQGNSA. The CDR3 contains 15 residues. The J segment lost 4 bases and the V segment lost 5 bases, leaving 8 bases of the junction unmatched. The DNA of the CDR3 is TGTGCCAGCAGCCTCCGACAGGGGGCTTCGTACGAGCAGTACTTC. Translation gives CASSLRQGASYEQYF. Supplemented by reference TRBV7-2 and TRBJ2-7, the full variable domain reads GAGVSQSPSNKVTEKGKDVELRCDPISGHTALYWYRQSLGQGLEFLIYFQGNSAPDKSGLPSDRFSAERTGGSVSTLTIQRTQQEDSAVYLCASSLRQGASYEQYFGPGTRLTVT.

The sample holds one count of this clone. The chain uses TRBV29-1 and TRBJ2-2, with a possible D match to TRBD2 (5 bases). Germline assignment: CDR1 SQVTM and CDR2 ANQGSEA. Trimming pared 6 bases from V and 4 bases from J, leaving 18 bases between. The CDR3 spans 15 residues. In DNA, the CDR3 is TGCAGCGTCACATCCTTTGATCGGGGCACCGGGGAGCTGTTTTTT. Amino acids: CSVTSFDRGTGELFF.

The V and J genes are TRBV9 and TRBJ2-7; 8 bases match TRBD2. Germline lookup yields CDR1 SGDLS and CDR2 YYNGEE. Trimming at V came to 1 base and at J to 3 bases, leaving 6 bases not matched to a gene. This CDR3 contains 15 residues. CDR3 bases: TGTGCCAGCAGCGTACGAGCGGGAGCCTTCTACGAGCAGTACTTC. Translating gives CASSVRAGAFYEQYF.